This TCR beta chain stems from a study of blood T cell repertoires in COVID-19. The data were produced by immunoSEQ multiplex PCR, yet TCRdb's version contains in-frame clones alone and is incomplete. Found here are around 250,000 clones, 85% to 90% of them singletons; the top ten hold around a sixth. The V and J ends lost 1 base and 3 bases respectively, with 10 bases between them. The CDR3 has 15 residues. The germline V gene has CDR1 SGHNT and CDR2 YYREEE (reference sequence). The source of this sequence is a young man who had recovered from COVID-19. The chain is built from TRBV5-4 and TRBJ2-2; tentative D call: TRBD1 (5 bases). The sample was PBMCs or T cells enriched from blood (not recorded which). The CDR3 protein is CASSLTGFDTGELFF. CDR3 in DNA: TGTGCCAGCAGCTTGACAGGCTTTGACACCGGGGAGCTGTTTTTT.